The next 11 T cell receptor beta chains were all read from a single sample in a study of vaccination effects on CD4 cells after COVID-19. No antigen is known for these receptors. TCRdb keeps only in-frame clones here, not all; method: immunoSEQ multiplex PCR. The sample consists of about 20,000 clones, roughly 74% of them appearing once. Antigen-specific CD4+ T cells were first expanded with viral peptide pools by the ViraFEST assay and only then sequenced. Culture lasted about 10 days before CD4+ T cell isolation. This person caught SARS-CoV-2 sometime from March to December 2020, and PCR testing confirmed the infection. The sequences come from CD4+ T cells from PBMCs cultured with a peptide pool, collected before COVID-19 vaccination. These receptors were obtained from a human donor who had a prior SARS-CoV-2 infection.

The chain is built from TRBV13 and TRBJ1-6; D is perhaps TRBD1 (5 bases). The CDR3 contains 14 residues. V gave up 8 bases and J gave up 7 bases, with 15 bases separating them. The V gene's germline CDR1 is PRHDT and CDR2 FYEKMQ (reference sequence). The CDR3 is CASLNRGTNSPLHF. The CDR3 DNA reads as TGTGCCAGCCTTAACCGGGGCACAAATTCACCCCTCCACTTT.

The CDR3 here is CASSESNLAGGGTDTQYF. CDR3 nucleotide sequence: TGCGCCAGCAGTGAGTCGAATCTAGCGGGGGGGGGCACAGATACGCAGTATTTT. The rearrangement joins TRBV10-1 to TRBJ2-3, with 12 bases identical to TRBD2. V lost 0 bases, J lost 1 base, and 5 bases stayed unmatched. Germline-derived CDR1 and CDR2 are WNHNN and SYGVQD (reference sequence). The CDR3 has 18 residues.

In this sample, this clone turned up once. The chain combines TRBV3-1 (or the pseudogene TRBV3-2) with TRBJ2-5; D is perhaps TRBD2 (7 bases). Per germline, CDR1 LGHDT and CDR2 YNNKEL (reference sequence). The V end lost 0 bases, the J end lost 5 bases, and 19 bases lay between the germline ends. The CDR3 runs to 17 residues. CDR3 protein: CASSQDRGGGVWETQYF. Written as DNA, the CDR3 is TGTGCCAGCAGCCAAGATAGGGGGGGTGGAGTATGGGAGACCCAGTACTTC.

This clone appeared once. The V and J genes are TRBV18 and TRBJ1-6, with TRBD1 as a possible D gene (5 bases). This CDR3 region has 14 residues. Germline V CDR1 and CDR2: KGHSH, LQKENI. Trimming took 2 bases from V and 8 from J, leaving 10 bases between them. The CDR3 reads CASSPGGRDSPLHF. CDR3 nucleotides: TGTGCCAGCTCACCAGGGGGTCGGGATTCACCCCTCCACTTT.

J is TRBJ2-3 and V is TRBV4-1, with D uncertain. This CDR3 has 16 amino acids. Trimming took off 1 base at V and 2 bases at J, with 13 bases between the two ends. Germline V gives CDR1 MGHRA, CDR2 YSYEKL. CDR3 region: CASSQVDLVVTDTQYF. For the CDR3, the DNA is TGCGCCAGCAGCCAAGTCGACCTGGTTGTCACAGATACGCAGTATTTT.

The CDR3 DNA reads TGTGCCACCAGTGTAGAGGGGAATGAGCAGTTCTTC. Its protein product is CATSVEGNEQFF. The gene calls are TRBV24-1 and TRBJ2-1; either TRBD1 or TRBD2 may supply D (5 bases each). V lost 5 bases and J lost 7, with 8 bases in between. The germline gives CDR1 KGHDR, CDR2 SFDVKD. The CDR3 runs 12 residues.

The chain recombines TRBV5-5 with TRBJ2-1; 7 bases line up with TRBD1. Germline trimming cut 2 bases from V and 6 bases from J; bases unmatched to any gene: 8. The CDR3 runs to 15 residues. From germline, CDR1 is SGHKS and CDR2 YYEKEE (reference sequence). CDR3 in amino acids: CASSLTGDQGNEQFF. Written as DNA, the CDR3 is TGTGCCAGCAGCTTAACAGGGGACCAGGGCAATGAGCAGTTCTTC.

The chain recombines TRBV3-1 (or the pseudogene TRBV3-2) with TRBJ2-4; D remains ambiguous. The CDR3 runs 20 residues. Germline CDR1 is LGHDT and CDR2 is YNNKEL (reference sequence). Trimming removed 0 bases at V and 4 bases at J, with 25 bases between. The CDR3 region is CASSQENSAQSGIGKNIQYF. CDR3 nucleotides: TGTGCCAGCAGCCAAGAAAATTCGGCGCAGTCGGGTATTGGGAAAAACATTCAGTACTTC.

The CDR3 loop is CASSVTSFNEQFF. The CDR3 region has the DNA TGTGCCAGCAGTGTAACTAGCTTCAATGAGCAGTTCTTC. The chain uses TRBV2 and TRBJ2-1; tentative D call: TRBD2 (6 bases). Per the germline V gene, CDR1 is SNHLY and CDR2 is FYNNEI. The CDR3 extends over 13 amino acids. Trimming took 4 bases from V and 6 from J, leaving 10 bases between them.

This chain uses TRBV7-9 with TRBJ1-1; D gene ambiguous. The CDR3 contains 13 residues. Germline CDR1 is SEHNR and CDR2 is FQNEAQ (reference sequence). Trimming left V 5 bases short and J 7 bases short, with 14 bases between. This CDR3 reads CASSPAGRIEAFF. Here the CDR3 DNA reads TGTGCCAGCAGCCCTGCGGGCAGGATTGAAGCTTTCTTT.

This clone was seen only once. This rearrangement joins TRBV27 to TRBJ1-6; D is ambiguous. The CDR3 loop spans 15 amino acids. The germline V gene encodes CDR1 MNHEY and CDR2 SMNVEV (reference sequence). V gave up 3 bases and J gave up 7 bases, with 13 bases separating them. The CDR3 DNA is TGTGCCAGCAGTTTGGGCAAATCCTTGAATTCACCCCTCCACTTT. Translated, it gives CASSLGKSLNSPLHF.